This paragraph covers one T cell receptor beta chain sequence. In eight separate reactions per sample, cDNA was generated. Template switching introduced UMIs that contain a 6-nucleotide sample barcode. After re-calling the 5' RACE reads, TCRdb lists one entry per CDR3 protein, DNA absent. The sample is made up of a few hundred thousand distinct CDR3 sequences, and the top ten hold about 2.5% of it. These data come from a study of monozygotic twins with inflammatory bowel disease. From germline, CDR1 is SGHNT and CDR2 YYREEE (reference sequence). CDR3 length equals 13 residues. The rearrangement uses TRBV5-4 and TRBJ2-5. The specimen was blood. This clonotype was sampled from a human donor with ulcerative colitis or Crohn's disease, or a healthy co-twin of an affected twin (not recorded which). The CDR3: CASSFTRQETQYF.